Each of the 8 T cell receptor beta chains below was sequenced from the same sample in a study of blood T cell repertoires in COVID-19 (TCRdb year 2020). The library was produced with the immunoSEQ multiplex PCR assay. What TCRdb holds here is the immuneACCESS table cut down to in-frame rearrangements. Part of the clones is not present; checked against another copy, under half of the missing clones reflect an unresolved V gene, and the others are unexplained. The sample table contains around 52,000 clones; only one count was recorded for 82% of them. The top ten constitute roughly 22% of the sample. The sample was peripheral blood. The receptors originated from a woman aged 60 to 75 with acute or convalescent COVID-19.

V usage is TRBV29-1 and J usage is TRBJ2-7, with TRBD1 as a possible D gene (6 bases). The CDR3 sequence is 12 residues long. The V end lost 7 bases, the J end lost 3 bases, and 13 bases lay between the germline ends. CDR1 SQVTM and CDR2 ANQGSEA come from the germline V gene. The CDR3 region has the DNA TGCAGCGGACGAGGACAGAACTACGAGCAGTACTTC. It codes for CSGRGQNYEQYF.

The V gene is TRBV29-1, the J gene TRBJ2-1; 10 bases are shared with TRBD1. Trimming at V came to 2 bases and at J to 10 bases, leaving 5 bases not matched to a gene. CDR3 length: 13 residues. In germline, CDR1 is SQVTM, CDR2 ANQGSEA. Written as DNA, the CDR3 is TGCAGCGTTGAACGGGACAGGGGAGAAGAGCAGTTCTTC. It translates to CSVERDRGEEQFF.

The chain joins TRBV25-1 to TRBJ2-7, with TRBD1 matching 9 bases. Germline lookup yields CDR1 MGHDK and CDR2 SYGVNS. CDR3 length: 13 residues. Trimming cost V 10 bases and J 2 bases; bases outside gene matches: 6. DNA of the CDR3: TGTGCCACCAAGGGACAGGGCGCCTACGAGCAGTACTTC. Translating it yields CATKGQGAYEQYF.

This clone has a single count. The chain uses TRBV27 and TRBJ1-6; D gene uncertain. V shed 5 bases and J shed 0 bases, with 8 bases lying between them. This CDR3 region has 15 residues. Per germline, CDR1 MNHEY and CDR2 SMNVEV (reference sequence). For the CDR3, the DNA is TGTGCCAGCAGTCTTGGGAGCTCCTATAATTCACCCCTCCACTTT. It codes for CASSLGSSYNSPLHF.

The rearrangement uses TRBV6-5 and TRBJ1-1, with TRBD1 matching 9 bases. Trimming removed 8 bases from V and 8 bases from J; junction bases left unmatched: 9. Germline CDR1 reads MNHEY; CDR2 reads SVGAGI. The CDR3 is made up of 13 amino acids. The CDR3 DNA reads as TGTGCCAGCCGAACCGGACAGGGGCTGGAAGCTTTCTTT. Residues: CASRTGQGLEAFF.

V and J are TRBV7-3 and TRBJ1-6; D is unresolved. The V end was cut by 5 bases, the J end by 10 bases, with 15 bases between. The germline gives CDR1 SGHTA, CDR2 FQGTGA. The CDR3 is 14 amino acids. Here the CDR3 reads CASSAGLLSSPLHF. Here the CDR3 DNA reads TGTGCCAGCAGCGCAGGACTTTTAAGCTCACCCCTCCACTTT. The variable domain in full, with the rest retrieved from reference TRBV7-3 and TRBJ1-6, is GAGVSQTPSNKVTEKGKYVELRCDPISGHTALYWYRQSLGQGPEFLIYFQGTGAADDSGLPNDRFFAVRPEGSVSTLKIQRTERGDSAVYLCASSAGLLSSPLHFGNGTRLTVT.

The rearrangement joins TRBV4-2 to TRBJ1-4; possible D gene TRBD1, 5 bases. Germline values: CDR1 LGHNA, CDR2 YNFKEQ. The CDR3 totals 15 residues. V shed 0 bases and J shed 4 bases, with 9 bases lying between them. The CDR3 loop reads CASSQESQGNEKLFF. Here the CDR3 DNA reads TGTGCCAGCAGCCAAGAGTCTCAGGGTAATGAAAAACTGTTTTTT.

The chain uses TRBV6-1 and TRBJ2-7; TRBD2 agrees at 7 bases. This CDR3 region has 18 residues. With V trimmed by 0 bases and J by 2 bases, 13 bases remained unmatched. Germline assignment: CDR1 MNHNS and CDR2 SASEGT. CDR3 sequence: CASSEAHHNLGGAYEQYF. The CDR3 coding sequence is TGTGCCAGCAGTGAAGCCCACCATAACCTTGGGGGGGCCTACGAGCAGTACTTC.